The sequence of this T cell receptor beta chain was determined in a study of cytomegalovirus exposure and HLA in healthy donors. A multiplex PCR was run with 60 Vbeta primers and 13 Jbeta primers. The method was immunoSEQ multiplex PCR; TCRdb's version includes in-frame clones alone and lacks a portion of them. In the table there are over 100,000 clones, over 9% of which are singletons. CDR1 is PRHDT, CDR2 FYEKMQ, per germline (reference sequence). The CDR3 has 14 amino acids. Trimming took 3 bases from V and 5 from J, leaving 13 bases between them. This chain uses TRBV13 with TRBJ2-5; maybe TRBD1 (6 bases). This clonotype was obtained from a man aged 35-49 years in good health and CMV-seropositive. Sequencing used PBMCs. The CDR3 coding sequence is TGTGCCAGCAGCTTGCGGACAGCGGATGAGACCCAGTACTTC. Amino acids: CASSLRTADETQYF.